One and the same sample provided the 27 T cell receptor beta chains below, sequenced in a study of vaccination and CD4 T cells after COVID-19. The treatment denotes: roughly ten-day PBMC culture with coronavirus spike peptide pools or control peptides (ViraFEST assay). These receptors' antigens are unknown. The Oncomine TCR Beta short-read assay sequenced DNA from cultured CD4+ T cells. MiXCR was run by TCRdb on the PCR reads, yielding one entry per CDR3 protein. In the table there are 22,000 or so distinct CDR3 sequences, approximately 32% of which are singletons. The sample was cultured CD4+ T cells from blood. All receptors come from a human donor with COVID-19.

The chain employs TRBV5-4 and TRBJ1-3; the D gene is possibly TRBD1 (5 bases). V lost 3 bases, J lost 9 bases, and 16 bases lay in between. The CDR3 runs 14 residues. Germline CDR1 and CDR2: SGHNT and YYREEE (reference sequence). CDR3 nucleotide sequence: TGTGCCAGCAGCTCCGGGACGCGCGAGGGCACCATATATTTT. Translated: CASSSGTREGTIYF.

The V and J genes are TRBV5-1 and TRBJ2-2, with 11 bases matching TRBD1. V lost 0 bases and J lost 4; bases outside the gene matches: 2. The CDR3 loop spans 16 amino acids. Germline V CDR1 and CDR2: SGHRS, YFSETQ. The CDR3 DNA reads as TGCGCCAGCAGCTTGGTGGACAGGGGGCCCACCGGGGAGCTGTTTTTT. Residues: CASSLVDRGPTGELFF.

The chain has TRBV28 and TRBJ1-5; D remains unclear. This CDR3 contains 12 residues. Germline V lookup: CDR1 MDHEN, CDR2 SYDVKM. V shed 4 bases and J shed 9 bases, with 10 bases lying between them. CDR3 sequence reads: CASSSSNRPQHF. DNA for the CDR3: TGTGCCAGCAGTTCTTCCAATAGGCCCCAGCATTTT.

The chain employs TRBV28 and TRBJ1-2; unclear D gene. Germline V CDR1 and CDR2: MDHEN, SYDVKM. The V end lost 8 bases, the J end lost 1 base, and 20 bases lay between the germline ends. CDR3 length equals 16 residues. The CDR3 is CASSPSRATVNYGYTF. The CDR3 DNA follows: TGTGCCAGCTCCCCCTCGCGAGCCACTGTTAACTATGGCTACACCTTC.

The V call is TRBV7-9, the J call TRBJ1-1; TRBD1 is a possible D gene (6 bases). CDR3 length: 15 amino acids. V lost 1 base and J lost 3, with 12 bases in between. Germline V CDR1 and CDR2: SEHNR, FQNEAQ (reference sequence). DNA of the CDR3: TGTGCCAGCAGCTTAGAGTTAGGACAGCACACTGAAGCTTTCTTT. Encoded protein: CASSLELGQHTEAFF.

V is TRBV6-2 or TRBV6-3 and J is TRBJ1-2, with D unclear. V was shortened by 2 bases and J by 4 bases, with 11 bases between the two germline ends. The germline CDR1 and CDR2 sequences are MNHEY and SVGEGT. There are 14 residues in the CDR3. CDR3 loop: CASSYEYSFYGYTF. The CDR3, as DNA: TGTGCCAGCAGTTACGAATACAGCTTCTATGGCTACACCTTC.

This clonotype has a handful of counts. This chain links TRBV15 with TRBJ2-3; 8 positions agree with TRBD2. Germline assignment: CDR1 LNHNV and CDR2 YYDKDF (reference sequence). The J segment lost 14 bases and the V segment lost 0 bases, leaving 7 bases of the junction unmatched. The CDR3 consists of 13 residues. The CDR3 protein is CATSRDLGLVPYF. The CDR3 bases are TGTGCCACCAGCAGAGATCTGGGACTAGTTCCGTATTTT.

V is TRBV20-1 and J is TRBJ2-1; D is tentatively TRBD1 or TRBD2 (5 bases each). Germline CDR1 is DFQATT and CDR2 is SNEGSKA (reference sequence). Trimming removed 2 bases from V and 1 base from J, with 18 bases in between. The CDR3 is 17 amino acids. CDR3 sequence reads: CSARPDVGRGSYNEQFF. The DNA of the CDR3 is TGCAGTGCTAGACCCGACGTGGGGCGCGGGTCCTACAATGAGCAGTTCTTC.

The CDR3 sequence: CASSYPASYEQYF. CDR3 nucleotides: TGTGCCAGCAGTTACCCGGCCAGCTACGAGCAGTACTTC. The rearrangement uses TRBV6-5 and TRBJ2-7; D gene uncertain. CDR3 length: 13 residues. Looked up from germline, CDR1 is MNHEY and CDR2 is SVGAGI. V lost 2 bases and J lost 3, with 8 bases in between.

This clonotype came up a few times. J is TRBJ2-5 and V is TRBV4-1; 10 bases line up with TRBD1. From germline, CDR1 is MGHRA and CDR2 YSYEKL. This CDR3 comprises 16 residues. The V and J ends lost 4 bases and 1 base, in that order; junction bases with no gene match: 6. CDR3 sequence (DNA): TGCGCCAGCAGCCCCTATGGGACAGGGGTCCAAGAGACCCAGTACTTC. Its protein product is CASSPYGTGVQETQYF.

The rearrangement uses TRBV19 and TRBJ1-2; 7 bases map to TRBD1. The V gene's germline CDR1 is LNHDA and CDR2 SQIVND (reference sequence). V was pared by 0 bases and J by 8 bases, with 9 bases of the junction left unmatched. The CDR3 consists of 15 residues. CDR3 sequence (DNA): TGTGCCAGTAGTATAGAGCAAGGGGGCAGGGTCGGCTACACCTTC. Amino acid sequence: CASSIEQGGRVGYTF.

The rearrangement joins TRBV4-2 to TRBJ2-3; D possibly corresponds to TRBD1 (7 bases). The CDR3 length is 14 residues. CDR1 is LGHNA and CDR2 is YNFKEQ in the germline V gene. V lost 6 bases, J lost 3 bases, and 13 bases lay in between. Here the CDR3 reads CASSQGGRTDTQYF. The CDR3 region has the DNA TGTGCCAGCAGTCAGGGGGGTAGGACAGATACGCAGTATTTT.

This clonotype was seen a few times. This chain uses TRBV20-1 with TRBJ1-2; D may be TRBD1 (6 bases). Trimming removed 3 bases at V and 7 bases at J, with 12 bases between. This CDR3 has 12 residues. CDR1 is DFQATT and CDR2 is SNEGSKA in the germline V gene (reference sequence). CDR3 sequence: CSASRGELGYTF. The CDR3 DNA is TGCAGTGCTAGTAGGGGGGAACTTGGCTACACCTTC.

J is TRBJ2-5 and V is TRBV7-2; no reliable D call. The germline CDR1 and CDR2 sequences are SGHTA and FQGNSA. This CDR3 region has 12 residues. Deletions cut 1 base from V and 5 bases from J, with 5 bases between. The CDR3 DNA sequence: TGTGCCAGCAGCTTAGTGGTTGAGACCCAGTACTTC. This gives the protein CASSLVVETQYF.

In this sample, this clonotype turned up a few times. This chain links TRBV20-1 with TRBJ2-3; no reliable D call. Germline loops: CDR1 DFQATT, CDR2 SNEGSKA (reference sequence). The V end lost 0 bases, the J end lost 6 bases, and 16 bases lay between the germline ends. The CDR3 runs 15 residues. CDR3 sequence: CSARDFGLPEDTQYF. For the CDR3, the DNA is TGCAGTGCTAGAGATTTCGGGCTACCCGAGGATACGCAGTATTTT.

CDR3 DNA sequence: TGTGCCAGCAGCCCGGGGACAGGACAACATGGCTACACCTTC. As protein: CASSPGTGQHGYTF. The chain uses TRBV5-5 and TRBJ1-2, with 8 nucleotides matching TRBD1. The CDR3 is 14 residues long. The trim removed 4 bases at V and 6 bases at J, leaving 8 bases unmatched. Germline V gene data show CDR1 as SGHKS and CDR2 as YYEKEE (reference sequence).

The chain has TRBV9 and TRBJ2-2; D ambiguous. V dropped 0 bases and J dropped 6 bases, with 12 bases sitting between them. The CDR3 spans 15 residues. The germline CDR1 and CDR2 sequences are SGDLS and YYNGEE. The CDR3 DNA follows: TGTGCCAGCAGCGTAGGTCAAGCTGGGTCCGGGGAGCTGTTTTTT. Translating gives CASSVGQAGSGELFF. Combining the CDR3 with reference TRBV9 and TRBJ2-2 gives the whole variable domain DSGVTQTPKHLITATGQRVTLRCSPRSGDLSVYWYQQSLDQGLQFLIQYYNGEERAKGNILERFSAQQFPDLHSELNLSSLELGDSALYFCASSVGQAGSGELFFGEGSRLTVL.

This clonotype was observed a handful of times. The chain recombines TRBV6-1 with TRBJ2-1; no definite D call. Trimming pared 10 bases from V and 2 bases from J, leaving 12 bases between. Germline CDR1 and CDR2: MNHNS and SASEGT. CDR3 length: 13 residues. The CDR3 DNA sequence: TGTGCCACCGGGTGGAGCCCCTACAATGAGCAGTTCTTC. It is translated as CATGWSPYNEQFF.

The DNA of the CDR3 is TGTGCCAGTAGTATAAAAACCCCCGGGACTAGCGGGGGGCGAGGCGCAGATACGCAGTATTTT. Residues: CASSIKTPGTSGGRGADTQYF. The rearrangement uses TRBV19 and TRBJ2-3, with 15 bases that match TRBD2. The CDR3 covers 21 residues. Germline CDR1 reads LNHDA; CDR2 reads SQIVND (reference sequence). J gave up 4 bases and V 2 bases, and 16 bases lay outside the gene matches.

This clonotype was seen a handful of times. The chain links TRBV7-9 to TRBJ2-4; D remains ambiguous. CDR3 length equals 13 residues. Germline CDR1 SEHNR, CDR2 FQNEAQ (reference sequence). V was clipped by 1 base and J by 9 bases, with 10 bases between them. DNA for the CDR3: TGTGCCAGCAGCTTAGATTCCCGAGTCATTCAGTACTTC. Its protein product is CASSLDSRVIQYF.

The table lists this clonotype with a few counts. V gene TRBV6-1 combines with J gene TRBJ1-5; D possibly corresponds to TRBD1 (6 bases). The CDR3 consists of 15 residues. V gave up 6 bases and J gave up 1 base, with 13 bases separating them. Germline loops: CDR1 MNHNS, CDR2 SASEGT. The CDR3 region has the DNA TGTGCCAGCAGGGAAACAGGGAACAGCAATCAGCCCCAGCATTTT. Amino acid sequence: CASRETGNSNQPQHF.

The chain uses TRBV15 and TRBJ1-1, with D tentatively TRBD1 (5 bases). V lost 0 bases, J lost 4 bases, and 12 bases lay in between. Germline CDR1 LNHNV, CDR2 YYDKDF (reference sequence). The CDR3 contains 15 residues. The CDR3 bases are TGTGCCACCAGCAGAGATAAGGGGACCGGCACTGAAGCTTTCTTT. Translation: CATSRDKGTGTEAFF.

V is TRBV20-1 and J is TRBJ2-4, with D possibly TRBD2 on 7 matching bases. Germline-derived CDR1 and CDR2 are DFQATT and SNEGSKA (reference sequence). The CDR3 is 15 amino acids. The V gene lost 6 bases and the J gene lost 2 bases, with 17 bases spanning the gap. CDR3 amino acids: CSAAGAGLTKNIQYF. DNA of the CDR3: TGCAGTGCCGCGGGGGCGGGGTTGACCAAAAACATTCAGTACTTC.

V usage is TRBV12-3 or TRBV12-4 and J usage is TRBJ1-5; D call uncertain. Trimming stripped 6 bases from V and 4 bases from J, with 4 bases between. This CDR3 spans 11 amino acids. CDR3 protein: CASSQNQPQHF. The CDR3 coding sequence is TGTGCCAGCAGCCAAAATCAGCCCCAGCATTTT.

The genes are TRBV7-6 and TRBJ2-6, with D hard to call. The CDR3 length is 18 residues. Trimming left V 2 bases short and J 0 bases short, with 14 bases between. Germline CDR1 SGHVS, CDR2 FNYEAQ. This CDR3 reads CASSLMPPAPSGANVLTF. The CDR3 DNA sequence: TGTGCCAGCAGCTTAATGCCCCCTGCACCCTCTGGGGCCAACGTCCTGACTTTC.

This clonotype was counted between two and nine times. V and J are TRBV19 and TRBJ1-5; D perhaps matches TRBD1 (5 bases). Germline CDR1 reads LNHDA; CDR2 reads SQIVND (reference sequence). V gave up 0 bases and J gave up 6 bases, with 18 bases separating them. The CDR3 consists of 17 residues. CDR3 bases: TGTGCCAGTAGTATAGATCGAGGCCAGGGAAGTATTCAGCCCCAGCATTTT. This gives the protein CASSIDRGQGSIQPQHF.

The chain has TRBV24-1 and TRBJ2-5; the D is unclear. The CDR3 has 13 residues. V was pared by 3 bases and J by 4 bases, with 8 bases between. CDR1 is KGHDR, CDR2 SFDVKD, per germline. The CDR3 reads CATSDPNRETQYF. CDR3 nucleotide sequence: TGTGCCACCAGTGATCCAAATCGAGAGACCCAGTACTTC.